The text below deals with one T cell receptor (beta chain). This entry is derived from a study of CD8+ T cells in alopecia areata. Study overall: People stayed on tofacitinib for 6 to 18 months, then stopped the drug for 6 months.

From germline, CDR1 is WNHNN and CDR2 SYGVQD (reference sequence). The V gene lost 4 bases and the J gene lost 0 bases, with 7 bases spanning the gap. The CDR3 covers 14 residues. cDNA prepared by RNA extraction and subsequent reverse transcription served as the template for sequencing. The table came from immunoSEQ multiplex PCR; TCRdb's copy has only in-frame clones and leaves some out. The table records approximately 150,000 clones, over 70% of them present only once. Sample: CD8+ T cells sorted from blood, taken at week 0. The V call is TRBV10-1, the J call TRBJ2-1; D is perhaps TRBD2 (6 bases). This clonotype was obtained from a human donor with alopecia areata. CDR3: CASSGGGSYNEQFF. CDR3 sequence (DNA): TGCGCCAGCAGTGGGGGAGGCTCCTACAATGAGCAGTTCTTC.